The 19 T cell receptor beta chains given below trace back to one sample, sequenced in a study of regulatory T cells in long-lasting Graves disease. Specified time point: persistent/refractory GD, antithyroid drugs over 5 years with positive TRAb. Extracted PBMC RNA gave rise to the TCR library. Libraries of TCR beta came from iRepertoire HTBI primers plus Arm-PCR of CDR3 regions. TCRdb reprocessed the multiplex PCR reads with MiXCR, giving one entry per CDR3 protein. The table records approximately 690,000 distinct CDR3 sequences, around 30% of them present only once. The source was peripheral blood mononuclear cells (PBMCs), collected when the disease was refractory, from a patient treated with antithyroid drugs. Receptors were obtained from a female donor with Graves disease.

This chain links TRBV29-1 with TRBJ1-2; D possibly corresponds to TRBD1 (5 bases). The CDR3 extends over 13 amino acids. CDR1 is SQVTM and CDR2 is ANQGSEA in the germline V gene. Between the trimmed V and J ends, which lost 7 bases and 2 bases, there was a span of 14 bases. For the CDR3, the DNA is TGCAGCGCTGCTGAGGGGATGAACTATGGCTACACCTTC. Translating it yields CSAAEGMNYGYTF.

In this sample, this clonotype turned up a few times. The chain is built from TRBV20-1 and TRBJ2-7; TRBD1 aligns across 7 bases. V lost 4 bases to trimming and J lost 0 bases; unmatched junction nucleotides: 6. The CDR3 has 14 residues. From germline, CDR1 is DFQATT and CDR2 SNEGSKA (reference sequence). The CDR3 DNA reads as TGCAGTGCTAAAAGACAGGGAAACTCCTACGAGCAGTACTTC. Residues: CSAKRQGNSYEQYF.

The rearrangement joins TRBV14 to TRBJ2-7; maybe TRBD1 (6 bases). There are 14 residues in the CDR3. V shed 0 bases and J shed 3 bases, with 9 bases lying between them. The germline V gene has CDR1 SGHDN and CDR2 FVKESK. The CDR3 DNA is TGTGCCAGCAGCCAAGAGCCAGGGGTCTACGAGCAGTACTTC. Its translation: CASSQEPGVYEQYF.

This chain connects TRBV20-1 to TRBJ1-1; D possibly corresponds to TRBD1 (6 bases). This CDR3 has 15 amino acids. The ends were cut back, 7 bases at V and 1 base at J, with 19 bases in the middle. The germline V gene encodes CDR1 DFQATT and CDR2 SNEGSKA (reference sequence). CDR3 nucleotide sequence: TGCAGTGGGCAGGGCTTAGGGGGGGGGAACACTGAAGCTTTCTTT. Its protein product is CSGQGLGGGNTEAFF.

In its sample, this clonotype was seen a few times. CDR3 in amino acids: CASSLTVGGDEAFF. In DNA, the CDR3 is TGTGCCAGCAGCCTAACCGTCGGGGGCGATGAAGCTTTCTTT. The chain is built from TRBV13 and TRBJ1-1; a weak D match, TRBD1 (6 bases). CDR1 and CDR2 from the germline V gene are PRHDT and FYEKMQ (reference sequence). This CDR3 spans 14 amino acids. V was clipped by 5 bases and J by 7 bases, with 17 bases between them.

Note on this clonotype: An end of the junction differs from the germline gene, which may be a read error. The CDR3 sequence is CATGQGVWSGRNAEAFF. DNA for the CDR3: TGTGCCACCGGGCAGGGGGTGTGGTCAGGGAGGAACGCTGAAGCTTTCTTT. This chain joins TRBV6-1 and TRBJ1-1; 7 bases line up with TRBD1. The CDR3 is 17 residues long. Germline CDR1 and CDR2: MNHNS and SASEGT.

This clonotype has at least ten counts. The chain combines TRBV28 with TRBJ2-7; D is perhaps TRBD2 (6 bases). The V gene's germline CDR1 is MDHEN and CDR2 SYDVKM. This CDR3 region has 13 residues. V lost 6 bases to trimming and J lost 0 bases, with 9 bases between them. Here the CDR3 reads CASRKAGSYEQYF. CDR3 bases: TGTGCCAGCAGAAAAGCGGGCTCCTACGAGCAGTACTTC.

In its sample, this clonotype was seen a few times. The chain uses TRBV27 and TRBJ1-2; D uncertain. The V gene lost 10 bases and the J gene lost 1 base, with 10 bases spanning the gap. This CDR3 is built from 12 residues. In germline, CDR1 is MNHEY, CDR2 SMNVEV (reference sequence). This CDR3 reads CATATHNYGYTF. In nucleotides, the CDR3 is TGTGCCACAGCGACCCATAACTATGGCTACACCTTC.

The chain carries TRBV6-1 and TRBJ2-5; 8 positions match TRBD1. CDR1 and CDR2 (germline): MNHNS, SASEGT. The CDR3 loop spans 16 amino acids. Unmatched junction bases numbered 11, after V lost 3 bases and J lost 5 bases. CDR3 in amino acids: CASSEGWGRQGETQYF. The CDR3 DNA reads as TGTGCCAGCAGTGAGGGATGGGGGAGACAGGGGGAGACCCAGTACTTC.

The chain uses TRBV11-2 and TRBJ2-7; 9 nucleotides line up with TRBD2. The germline CDR1 and CDR2 sequences are SGHAT and FQNNGV. Germline trimming cut 0 bases from V and 4 bases from J; bases unmatched to any gene: 4. The CDR3 is 15 amino acids. Here the CDR3 DNA reads TGTGCCAGCAGCTTAGAAGTGGCGGGAGGGTACGAGCAGTACTTC. It translates to CASSLEVAGGYEQYF.

The chain is built from TRBV11-1 and TRBJ2-1; 8 bases map to TRBD2. Germline CDR1 reads SGHAT; CDR2 reads FQDESV (reference sequence). Losses at the gene ends were 6 bases for V and 2 bases for J; bases not matched to a gene: 6. The CDR3 totals 15 residues. This chain's CDR3 is CASRTSGRPYNEQFF. The DNA for the CDR3 is TGTGCCAGCAGGACAAGCGGGAGACCCTACAATGAGCAGTTCTTC.

This clonotype was counted only a few times. The gene calls are TRBV3-1 and TRBJ1-1; the match to TRBD1 covers 12 bases. The CDR3 has 16 residues. Per germline, CDR1 LGHDT and CDR2 YNNKEL (reference sequence). V lost 5 bases and J lost 3; bases outside the gene matches: 7. For the CDR3, the DNA is TGTGCCAGCAGCGAACGGGACAGGGGGCTACACACTGAAGCTTTCTTT. Amino acids: CASSERDRGLHTEAFF. Full variable domain (missing parts from reference TRBV3-1 and TRBJ1-1): DTAVSQTPKYLVTQMGNDKSIKCEQNLGHDTMYWYKQDSKKFLKIMFSYNNKELIINETVPNRFSPKSPDKAHLNLHINSLELGDSAVYFCASSERDRGLHTEAFFGQGTRLTVV.

This clonotype was counted a few times. This rearrangement joins TRBV6-2 or TRBV6-3 to TRBJ2-7; D tentatively fits TRBD1 or TRBD2 (5 bases each). V was pared by 6 bases and J by 2 bases, with 14 bases between. CDR1 is MNHEY and CDR2 is SVGEGT in the germline V gene. The CDR3 covers 14 residues. The CDR3 DNA is TGTGCCAGCAGCTTCCGGGACGGTCCCTACGAGCAGTACTTC. Its protein product is CASSFRDGPYEQYF.

The rearrangement links TRBV5-6 to TRBJ2-5; 11 bases match TRBD2. Trimming at V came to 3 bases and at J to 7 bases, leaving 8 bases not matched to a gene. The germline V gene has CDR1 SGHDT and CDR2 YYEEEE. The CDR3 is 15 residues long. CDR3: CASSSGTSGTGTQYF. CDR3 coding DNA: TGTGCCAGCAGCTCCGGGACTAGCGGTACGGGGACCCAGTACTTC.

There are a few counts of this clonotype. The chain has TRBV6-1 and TRBJ1-2; 7 bases are a match to TRBD1. J gave up 0 bases and V 8 bases, and 15 bases lay outside the gene matches. Germline lookup yields CDR1 MNHNS and CDR2 SASEGT. This CDR3 comprises 17 residues. The CDR3 nucleotides read TGTGCCAGCTCACCCAAGCAGGGGGGGCTATCTAACTATGGCTACACCTTC. Protein sequence: CASSPKQGGLSNYGYTF.

This clonotype was seen only a few times. The genes are TRBV10-3 and TRBJ1-4, with D maybe TRBD1 (5 bases). This CDR3 spans 11 amino acids. From germline, CDR1 is ENHRY and CDR2 SYGVKD. Trimming shortened V by 2 bases and J by 11 bases, and 6 bases separated the two germline ends. The CDR3 reads CAISEGAKLFF. In DNA, the CDR3 is TGTGCCATCAGTGAGGGGGCGAAACTGTTTTTT.

This clonotype was observed a few times. The J gene is TRBJ2-5, the V gene TRBV9; 11 bases line up with TRBD1. The germline V gene encodes CDR1 SGDLS and CDR2 YYNGEE. With V trimmed by 4 bases and J by 3 bases, 14 bases remained unmatched. The CDR3 extends over 18 amino acids. CDR3 bases: TGTGCCAGCAGCACCCAAAACCGGGACAGGGGGACCAAAGAGACCCAGTACTTC. Translation gives CASSTQNRDRGTKETQYF.

V gene TRBV2 combines with J gene TRBJ2-2, with 12 positions matching TRBD2. The CDR3 has 16 residues. The junction had 3 bases not matched to a gene; V was cut back by 1 base and J by 6 bases. Germline assignment: CDR1 SNHLY and CDR2 FYNNEI. This CDR3 reads CASSEGLAGEAGELFF. In DNA form, the CDR3 reads TGTGCCAGCAGTGAAGGACTAGCGGGAGAGGCCGGGGAGCTGTTTTTT. The full variable domain, rest sourced from reference TRBV2 and TRBJ2-2, is EPEVTQTPSHQVTQMGQEVILRCVPISNHLYFYWYRQILGQKVEFLVSFYNNEISEKSEIFDDQFSVERPDGSNFTLKIRSTKLEDSAMYFCASSEGLAGEAGELFFGEGSRLTVL.

The chain couples TRBV10-3 to TRBJ2-5; D is perhaps TRBD2 (5 bases). This CDR3 is built from 13 residues. In germline, CDR1 is ENHRY, CDR2 SYGVKD. Trimming took off 4 bases at V and 3 bases at J, with 9 bases between the two ends. CDR3: CAISGTLEETQYF. CDR3 bases: TGTGCCATCAGTGGGACTTTGGAAGAGACCCAGTACTTC.